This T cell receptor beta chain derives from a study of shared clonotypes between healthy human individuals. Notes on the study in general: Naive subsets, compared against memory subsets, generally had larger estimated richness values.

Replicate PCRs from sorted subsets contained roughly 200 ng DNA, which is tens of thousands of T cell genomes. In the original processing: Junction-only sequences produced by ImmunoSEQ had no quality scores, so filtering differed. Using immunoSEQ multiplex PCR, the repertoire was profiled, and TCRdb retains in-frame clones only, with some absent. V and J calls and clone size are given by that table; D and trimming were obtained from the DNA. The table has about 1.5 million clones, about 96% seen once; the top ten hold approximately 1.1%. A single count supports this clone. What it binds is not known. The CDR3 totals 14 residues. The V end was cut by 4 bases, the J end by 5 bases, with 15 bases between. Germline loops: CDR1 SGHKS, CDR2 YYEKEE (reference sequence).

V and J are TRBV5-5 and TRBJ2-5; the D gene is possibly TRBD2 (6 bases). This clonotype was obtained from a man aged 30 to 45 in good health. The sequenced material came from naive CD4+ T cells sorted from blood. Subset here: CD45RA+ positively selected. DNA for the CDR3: TGTGCCAGCAGCCAAAGCGGGCTTGGGGAGACCCAGTACTTC. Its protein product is CASSQSGLGETQYF.